The rows below give T cell receptor beta chains drawn from one sample of a study of identical twins. MiXCR, applied by TCRdb to the 5' RACE reads, yields one record per CDR3 protein. The table shows around 280,000 distinct CDR3 sequences, with under 9.5% occurring only once. In addition, the sample was reused for a study of yellow fever vaccine responses in identical twins.

Source material: memory (CD45RO+) T cells sorted from blood. These receptors all come from a woman younger than 30 in good health. CDR3s include the opening cysteine and the closing phenylalanine or tryptophan. Fields, in order: CDR3 protein, CDR3 DNA, V gene, clone size, D gene, J gene. A D gene is named only where the DNA matches it firmly. Only some rows state a clone size, as once, few, many or a class for expanded clones.

CDR3aa: CASSYSTVETQYF; CDR3nt: TGTGCCAGCAGTTACTCGACCGTCGAGACCCAGTACTTC; v_gene: TRBV6-6; abundance: many; d_gene: .; j_gene: TRBJ2-5
CDR3aa: CASSQLAGAPTGELFF; CDR3nt: TGTGCCAGCAGCCAACTAGCGGGAGCGCCCACCGGGGAGCTGTTTTTT; v_gene: TRBV14; abundance: few; d_gene: TRBD2; j_gene: TRBJ2-2
CDR3aa: CASSLNRGLGSGANVLTF; CDR3nt: TGTGCCAGCAGTTTGAACAGGGGGCTGGGCTCTGGGGCCAACGTCCTGACTTTC; v_gene: TRBV27; abundance: .; d_gene: TRBD1; j_gene: TRBJ2-6
CDR3aa: CASSQTTGADTQYF; CDR3nt: TGTGCCAGCAGCCAGACAACAGGGGCAGATACGCAGTATTTT; v_gene: TRBV5-7; abundance: .; d_gene: TRBD1; j_gene: TRBJ2-3
CDR3aa: CSASFRGSSYNSPLHF; CDR3nt: TGCAGTGCCAGCTTCAGGGGGAGCTCCTATAATTCACCCCTCCACTTT; v_gene: TRBV20-1; abundance: .; d_gene: TRBD1; j_gene: TRBJ1-6
CDR3aa: CASSQGTGGLNRLHF; CDR3nt: TGTGCCAGCAGCCAAGGGACAGGGGGTTTGAACCGCCTCCACTTT; v_gene: TRBV6-1; abundance: few; d_gene: TRBD1; j_gene: TRBJ1-6
CDR3aa: CASSAAGTTPGETQYF; CDR3nt: TGTGCCAGCAGTGCAGCCGGGACGACCCCGGGAGAGACCCAGTACTTC; v_gene: TRBV2; abundance: few; d_gene: .; j_gene: TRBJ2-5
CDR3aa: CASSRSGVDEQYF; CDR3nt: TGCGCCAGCAGCCGGTCGGGAGTGGACGAGCAGTACTTC; v_gene: TRBV4-1; abundance: few; d_gene: .; j_gene: TRBJ2-7
CDR3aa: CASSVVSGAAGELFF; CDR3nt: TGTGCCAGCAGCGTAGTATCAGGGGCAGCCGGGGAGCTGTTTTTT; v_gene: TRBV9; abundance: few; d_gene: .; j_gene: TRBJ2-2
CDR3aa: CASSQGQRGSYEQYF; CDR3nt: TGTGCCAGCAGCCAAGGTCAGCGGGGATCCTACGAGCAGTACTTC; v_gene: TRBV3-1; abundance: .; d_gene: TRBD2; j_gene: TRBJ2-7
CDR3aa: CASRTSGSSYNEQFF; CDR3nt: TGTGCCAGCAGGACTAGCGGGAGCTCCTACAATGAGCAGTTCTTC; v_gene: TRBV6-1; abundance: many; d_gene: TRBD2; j_gene: TRBJ2-1
CDR3aa: CSARVGLNEQFF; CDR3nt: TGCAGTGCTAGAGTCGGGTTAAATGAGCAGTTCTTC; v_gene: TRBV20-1; abundance: .; d_gene: .; j_gene: TRBJ2-1
CDR3aa: CASSFWDRGGDTQYF; CDR3nt: TGTGCCAGCAGCTTTTGGGACAGGGGAGGGGATACGCAGTATTTT; v_gene: TRBV11-2; abundance: many; d_gene: TRBD1; j_gene: TRBJ2-3
CDR3aa: CSVRGTSNSGELFF; CDR3nt: TGCAGCGTTCGCGGGACATCGAACTCCGGGGAGCTGTTTTTT; v_gene: TRBV29-1; abundance: many; d_gene: .; j_gene: TRBJ2-2
CDR3aa: CASSSRAGASTDTQYF; CDR3nt: TGTGCCAGCAGCTCCCGTGCGGGGGCGAGCACAGATACGCAGTATTTT; v_gene: TRBV3-1; abundance: .; d_gene: .; j_gene: TRBJ2-3
CDR3aa: CSAAGLAGATSYNEQFF; CDR3nt: TGCAGTGCTGCGGGACTAGCGGGGGCCACCTCCTACAATGAGCAGTTCTTC; v_gene: TRBV20-1; abundance: few; d_gene: TRBD2; j_gene: TRBJ2-1
CDR3aa: CSARDPGRANQPQHF; CDR3nt: TGCAGTGCTAGAGATCCCGGTAGGGCCAATCAGCCCCAGCATTTT; v_gene: TRBV20-1; abundance: many; d_gene: .; j_gene: TRBJ1-5
CDR3aa: CASSLFPTRDYGYTF; CDR3nt: TGTGCCAGCAGTTTGTTTCCCACGAGGGACTATGGCTACACCTTC; v_gene: TRBV27; abundance: many; d_gene: .; j_gene: TRBJ1-2
CDR3aa: CASSLESAAPTDTQYF; CDR3nt: TGTGCCAGCAGCTTGGAATCCGCCGCCCCCACAGATACGCAGTATTTT; v_gene: TRBV11-1; abundance: few; d_gene: .; j_gene: TRBJ2-3
CDR3aa: CASSFTLAGDPTGELFF; CDR3nt: TGTGCCAGCAGTTTCACCTTAGCGGGGGATCCCACCGGGGAGCTGTTTTTT; v_gene: TRBV28; abundance: few; d_gene: TRBD2; j_gene: TRBJ2-2
CDR3aa: CASSPGDWPDTQYF; CDR3nt: TGTGCCAGCAGCCCAGGTGACTGGCCAGATACGCAGTATTTT; v_gene: TRBV7-9; abundance: .; d_gene: .; j_gene: TRBJ2-3
CDR3aa: CSAPTGANTEAFF; CDR3nt: TGCAGTGCCCCGACTGGGGCGAACACTGAAGCTTTCTTT; v_gene: TRBV20-1; abundance: many; d_gene: .; j_gene: TRBJ1-1
CDR3aa: CASSLAPQETQYF; CDR3nt: TGCGCCAGCAGCTTGGCTCCTCAAGAGACCCAGTACTTC; v_gene: TRBV5-1; abundance: many; d_gene: .; j_gene: TRBJ2-5
CDR3aa: CASSQRQGGEKLFF; CDR3nt: TGTGCCAGCTCACAAAGACAGGGTGGCGAAAAACTGTTTTTT; v_gene: TRBV18; abundance: few; d_gene: TRBD1; j_gene: TRBJ1-4
CDR3aa: CASSPHSGGTDTQYF; CDR3nt: TGTGCCAGCAGCCCCCATAGCGGGGGCACAGATACGCAGTATTTT; v_gene: TRBV9; abundance: .; d_gene: TRBD2; j_gene: TRBJ2-3
CDR3aa: CASSQDVSGRTGELFF; CDR3nt: TGCGCCAGCAGCCAAGACGTTAGCGGGAGGACCGGGGAGCTGTTTTTT; v_gene: TRBV4-1; abundance: few; d_gene: TRBD2; j_gene: TRBJ2-2
CDR3aa: CSAGPGVAYEQYF; CDR3nt: TGCAGTGCCGGACCGGGTGTCGCCTACGAGCAGTACTTC; v_gene: TRBV20-1; abundance: many; d_gene: .; j_gene: TRBJ2-7
CDR3aa: CASSLASRQLGTGELFF; CDR3nt: TGTGCCAGCAGCTTAGCGAGTAGGCAGCTTGGCACCGGGGAGCTGTTTTTT; v_gene: TRBV7-8; abundance: few; d_gene: .; j_gene: TRBJ2-2
CDR3aa: CASSEDWAQSKIGQYF; CDR3nt: TGTGCCAGCAGTGAAGATTGGGCCCAGTCTAAAATAGGACAGTACTTC; v_gene: TRBV6-1; abundance: many; d_gene: .; j_gene: TRBJ2-7
CDR3aa: CASSQWRVGSTGELFF; CDR3nt: TGTGCCAGCAGCCAATGGAGAGTCGGCTCCACCGGGGAGCTGTTTTTT; v_gene: TRBV14; abundance: .; d_gene: .; j_gene: TRBJ2-2
CDR3aa: CASSSGWDTQYF; CDR3nt: TGTGCCAGCAGTTCAGGGTGGGATACGCAGTATTTT; v_gene: TRBV6-5; abundance: many; d_gene: .; j_gene: TRBJ2-3
CDR3aa: CASSEPDRSKQFF; CDR3nt: TGCGCCAGCAGTGAGCCCGACAGGAGCAAGCAGTTCTTC; v_gene: TRBV10-1; abundance: few; d_gene: .; j_gene: TRBJ2-1
CDR3aa: CASSQESGGNYGYTF; CDR3nt: TGTGCCAGCAGCCAAGAGTCCGGGGGCAACTATGGCTACACCTTC; v_gene: TRBV4-2; abundance: .; d_gene: .; j_gene: TRBJ1-2